The clone carrying this T cell receptor (beta chain) was detected only a few times. The antigen remains undetermined. Expressed TCRB transcripts were sequenced after all isolated RNA was converted to cDNA. The read count averaged roughly 3.5 million across naive, central memory and regulatory T cell samples. The protocol was immunoSEQ multiplex PCR, while the TCRdb copy is restricted to in-frame clones and leaves out a portion. The table includes about 180,000 clones, 7.5% to 8.5% detected once. The single heparinised draw taken from each donor contained roughly 110 mL of blood on average. This sample was taken from a study of beta chain features in type 1 diabetes. Findings and caveats of the study: TCRB CDR3s from Type 1 diabetes patients were moderately but significantly shorter in all four CD4+ subsets.

Germline lookup yields CDR1 MDHEN and CDR2 SYDVKM. The CDR3 spans 11 residues. The V end was cut by 5 bases, the J end by 6 bases, with 7 bases between. This TCR was sampled from a man between 18 and 29 years old with type 1 diabetes. The chain joins TRBV28 to TRBJ1-2, with D unclear. The material sequenced was central memory CD4+ T cells from blood. CDR3 sequence: CASSLENGYTF. The CDR3 DNA follows: TGTGCCAGCAGTCTCGAGAATGGCTACACCTTC.